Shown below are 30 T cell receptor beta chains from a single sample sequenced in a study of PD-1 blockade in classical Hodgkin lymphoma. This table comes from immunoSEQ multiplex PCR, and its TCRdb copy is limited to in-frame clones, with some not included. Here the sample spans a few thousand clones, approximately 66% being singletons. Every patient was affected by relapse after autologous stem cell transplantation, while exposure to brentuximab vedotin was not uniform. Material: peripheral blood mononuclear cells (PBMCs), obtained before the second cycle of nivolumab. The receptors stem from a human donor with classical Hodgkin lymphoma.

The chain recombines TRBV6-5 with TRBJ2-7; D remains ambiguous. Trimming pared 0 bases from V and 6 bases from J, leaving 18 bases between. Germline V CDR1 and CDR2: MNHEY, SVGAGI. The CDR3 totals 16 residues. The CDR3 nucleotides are TGTGCCAGCAGTTACTCGAGAGGCTCGACCGGCGGCGAGCAGTACTTC. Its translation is CASSYSRGSTGGEQYF.

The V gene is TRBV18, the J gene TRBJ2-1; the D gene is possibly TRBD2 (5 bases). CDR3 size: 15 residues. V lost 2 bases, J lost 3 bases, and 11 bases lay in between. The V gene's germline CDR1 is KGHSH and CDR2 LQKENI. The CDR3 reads CASSPGIGSYNEQFF. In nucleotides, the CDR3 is TGTGCCAGCTCACCAGGTATAGGGAGCTACAATGAGCAGTTCTTC.

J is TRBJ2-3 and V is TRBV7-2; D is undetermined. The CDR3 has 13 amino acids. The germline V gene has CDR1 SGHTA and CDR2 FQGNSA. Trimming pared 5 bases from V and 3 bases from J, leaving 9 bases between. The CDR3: CASSRRPTDTQYF. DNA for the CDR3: TGTGCCAGCAGCCGACGCCCGACAGATACGCAGTATTTT.

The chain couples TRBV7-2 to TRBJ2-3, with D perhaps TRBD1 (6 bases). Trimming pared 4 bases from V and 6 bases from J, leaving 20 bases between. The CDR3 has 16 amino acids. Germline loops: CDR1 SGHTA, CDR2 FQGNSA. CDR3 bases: TGTGCCAGCAGCTCCCCTAGGGGGTCCACGGGGGATACGCAGTATTTT. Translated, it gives CASSSPRGSTGDTQYF.

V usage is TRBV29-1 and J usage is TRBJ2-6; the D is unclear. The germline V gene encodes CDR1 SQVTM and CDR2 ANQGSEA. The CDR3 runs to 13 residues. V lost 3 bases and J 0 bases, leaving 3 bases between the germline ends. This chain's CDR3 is CSVEFSGANVLTF. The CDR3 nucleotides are TGCAGCGTTGAGTTCTCTGGGGCCAACGTCCTGACTTTC. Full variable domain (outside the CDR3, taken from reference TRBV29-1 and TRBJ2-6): SAVISQKPSRDICQRGTSLTIQCQVDSQVTMMFWYRQQPGQSLTLIATANQGSEATYESGFVIDKFPISRPNLTFSTLTVSNMSPEDSSIYLCSVEFSGANVLTFGAGSRLTVL.

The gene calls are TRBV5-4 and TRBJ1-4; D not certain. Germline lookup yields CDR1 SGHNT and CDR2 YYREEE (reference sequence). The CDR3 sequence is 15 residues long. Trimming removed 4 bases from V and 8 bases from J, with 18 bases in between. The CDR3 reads CASSQEMAGWEKLFF. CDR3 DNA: TGTGCCAGCAGCCAAGAAATGGCGGGATGGGAAAAACTGTTTTTT.

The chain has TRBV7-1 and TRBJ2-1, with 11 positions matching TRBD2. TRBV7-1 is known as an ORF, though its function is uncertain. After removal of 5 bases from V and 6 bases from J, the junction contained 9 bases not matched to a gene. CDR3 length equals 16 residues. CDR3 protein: CASSHAELAGVNEQFF. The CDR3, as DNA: TGTGCCAGCAGCCATGCAGAACTAGCGGGAGTCAATGAGCAGTTCTTC.

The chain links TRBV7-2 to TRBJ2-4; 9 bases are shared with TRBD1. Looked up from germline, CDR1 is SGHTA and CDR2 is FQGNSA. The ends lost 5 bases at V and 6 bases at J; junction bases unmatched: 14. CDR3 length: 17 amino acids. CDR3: CASSQHPGQGGSNIQYF. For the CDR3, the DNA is TGTGCCAGCAGCCAGCACCCGGGACAGGGAGGGTCAAACATTCAGTACTTC.

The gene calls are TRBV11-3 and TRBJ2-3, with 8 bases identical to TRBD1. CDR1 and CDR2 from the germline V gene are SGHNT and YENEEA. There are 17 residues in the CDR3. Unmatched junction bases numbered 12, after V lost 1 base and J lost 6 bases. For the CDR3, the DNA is TGTGCCAGCAGCTTAGGGACAGGGTACCAACCTTTGGATACGCAGTATTTT. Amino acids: CASSLGTGYQPLDTQYF.

This chain's CDR3 is CASSEARGEQYF. In DNA form, the CDR3 reads TGTGCCAGCAGTGAAGCTAGGGGCGAGCAGTACTTC. The rearrangement joins TRBV6-1 to TRBJ2-7, with D perhaps matching TRBD1 (5 bases). Trimming stripped 0 bases from V and 6 bases from J, with 6 bases between. The germline gives CDR1 MNHNS, CDR2 SASEGT. There are 12 residues in the CDR3.

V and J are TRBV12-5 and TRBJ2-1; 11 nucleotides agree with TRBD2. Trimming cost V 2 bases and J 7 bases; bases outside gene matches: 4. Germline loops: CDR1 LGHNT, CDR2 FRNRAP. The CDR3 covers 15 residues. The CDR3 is CASGLTSGSVNEQFF. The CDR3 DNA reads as TGTGCTAGTGGTTTGACTAGCGGGAGTGTAAATGAGCAGTTCTTC. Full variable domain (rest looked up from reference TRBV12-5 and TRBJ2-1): DARVTQTPRHKVTEMGQEVTMRCQPILGHNTVFWYRQTMMQGLELLAYFRNRAPLDDSGMPKDRFSAEMPDATLATLKIQPSEPRDSAVYFCASGLTSGSVNEQFFGPGTRLTVL.

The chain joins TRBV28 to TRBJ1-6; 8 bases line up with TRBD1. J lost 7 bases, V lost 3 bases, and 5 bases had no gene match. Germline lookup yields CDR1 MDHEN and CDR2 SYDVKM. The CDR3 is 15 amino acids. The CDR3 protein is CASSFTSGGNSPLHF. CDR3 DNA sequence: TGTGCCAGCAGTTTCACGTCAGGGGGCAATTCACCCCTCCACTTT.

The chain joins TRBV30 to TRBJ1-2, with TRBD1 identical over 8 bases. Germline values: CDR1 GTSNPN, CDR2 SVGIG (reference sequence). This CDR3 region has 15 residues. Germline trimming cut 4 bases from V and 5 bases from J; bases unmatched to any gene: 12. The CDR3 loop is CAWNSWGTGVYGYTF. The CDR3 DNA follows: TGTGCCTGGAACTCCTGGGGGACAGGAGTTTATGGCTACACCTTC.

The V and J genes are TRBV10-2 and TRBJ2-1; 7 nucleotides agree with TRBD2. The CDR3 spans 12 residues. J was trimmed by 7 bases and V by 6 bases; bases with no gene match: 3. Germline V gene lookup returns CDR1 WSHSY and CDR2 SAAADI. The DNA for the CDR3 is TGCGCCAGCAGGCTACTAGCGAATGAGCAGTTCTTC. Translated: CASRLLANEQFF.

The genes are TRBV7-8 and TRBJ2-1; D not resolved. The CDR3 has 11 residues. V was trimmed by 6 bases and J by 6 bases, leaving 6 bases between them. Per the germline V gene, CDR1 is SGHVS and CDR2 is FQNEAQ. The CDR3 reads CASSSLNEQFF. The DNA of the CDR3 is TGTGCCAGCAGTTCTCTCAATGAGCAGTTCTTC.

CDR3 sequence: CASSLEASGSKETQYF. The CDR3 bases are TGCGCCAGCAGCTTGGAAGCTAGCGGGAGTAAAGAGACCCAGTACTTC. The gene calls are TRBV5-1 and TRBJ2-5, with 10 bases aligning to TRBD2. CDR3 length equals 16 residues. With V trimmed by 0 bases and J by 3 bases, 5 bases remained unmatched. Germline V gene data show CDR1 as SGHRS and CDR2 as YFSETQ.

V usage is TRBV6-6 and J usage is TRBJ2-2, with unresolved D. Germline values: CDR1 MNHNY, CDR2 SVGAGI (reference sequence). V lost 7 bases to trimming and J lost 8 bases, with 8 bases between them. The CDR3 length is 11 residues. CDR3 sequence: CASTSLGELFF. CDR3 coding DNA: TGTGCCAGCACCTCCCTTGGGGAGCTGTTTTTT.

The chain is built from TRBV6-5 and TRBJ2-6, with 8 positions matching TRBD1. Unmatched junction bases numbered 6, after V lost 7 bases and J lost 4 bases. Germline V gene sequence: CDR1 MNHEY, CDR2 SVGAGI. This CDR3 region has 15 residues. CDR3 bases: TGTGCCAGCACCAGACAGGGGTCCGGGGCCAACGTCCTGACTTTC. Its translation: CASTRQGSGANVLTF.

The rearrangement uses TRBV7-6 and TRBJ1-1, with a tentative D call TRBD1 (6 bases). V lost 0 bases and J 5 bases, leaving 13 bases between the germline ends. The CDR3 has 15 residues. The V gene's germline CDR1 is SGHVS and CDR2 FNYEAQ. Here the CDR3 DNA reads TGTGCCAGCAGCTTAGCACCGGGACAAAGGACTGAAGCTTTCTTT. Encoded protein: CASSLAPGQRTEAFF.

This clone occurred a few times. The CDR3 here is CASGQDRVSDTQYF. Written as DNA, the CDR3 is TGTGCCAGCGGGCAGGACAGGGTCTCTGATACGCAGTATTTT. The J gene is TRBJ2-3, the V gene TRBV9; 8 nucleotides match TRBD1. Per germline, CDR1 SGDLS and CDR2 YYNGEE. There are 14 residues in the CDR3. The ends lost 7 bases at V and 6 bases at J; junction bases unmatched: 10.

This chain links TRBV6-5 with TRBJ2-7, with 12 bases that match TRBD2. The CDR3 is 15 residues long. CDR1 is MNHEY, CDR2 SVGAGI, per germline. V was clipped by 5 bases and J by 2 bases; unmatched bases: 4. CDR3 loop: CASSAGLAGTYEQYF. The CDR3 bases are TGTGCCAGCAGTGCCGGACTAGCGGGGACCTACGAGCAGTACTTC.

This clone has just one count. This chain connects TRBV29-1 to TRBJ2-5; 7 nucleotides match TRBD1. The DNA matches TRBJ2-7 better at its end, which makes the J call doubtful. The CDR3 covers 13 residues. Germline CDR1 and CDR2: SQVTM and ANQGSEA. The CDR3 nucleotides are TGCAGCGTCTCACAGGGGAGCTCCTACGAGCAGTACTTC. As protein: CSVSQGSSYEQYF.

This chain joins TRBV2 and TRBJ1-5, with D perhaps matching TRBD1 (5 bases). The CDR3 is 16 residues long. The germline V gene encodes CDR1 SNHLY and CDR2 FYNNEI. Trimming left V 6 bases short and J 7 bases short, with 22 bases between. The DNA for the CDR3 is TGTGCCAGCAGCCAAGACGGGACTGTTATATCCCAGCCCCAGCATTTT. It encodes CASSQDGTVISQPQHF.

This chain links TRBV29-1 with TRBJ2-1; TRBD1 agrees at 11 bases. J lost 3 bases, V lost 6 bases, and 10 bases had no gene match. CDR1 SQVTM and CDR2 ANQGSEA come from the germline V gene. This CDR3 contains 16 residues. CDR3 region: CSVHKRGTGGYNEQFF. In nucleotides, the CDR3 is TGCAGCGTACACAAAAGGGGGACAGGGGGCTACAATGAGCAGTTCTTC.

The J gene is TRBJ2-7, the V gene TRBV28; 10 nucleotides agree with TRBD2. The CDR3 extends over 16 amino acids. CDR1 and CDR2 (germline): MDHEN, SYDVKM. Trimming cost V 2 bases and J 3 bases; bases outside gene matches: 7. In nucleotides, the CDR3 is TGTGCCAGCAGTTTAATAGTGGCTAGCGGGAGCTACGAGCAGTACTTC. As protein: CASSLIVASGSYEQYF.

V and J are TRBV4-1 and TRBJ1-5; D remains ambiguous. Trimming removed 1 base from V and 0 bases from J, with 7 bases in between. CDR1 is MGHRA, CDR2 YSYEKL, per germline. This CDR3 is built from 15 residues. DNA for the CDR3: TGCGCCAGCAGCCAAGTCCTGACTAGCAATCAGCCCCAGCATTTT. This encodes CASSQVLTSNQPQHF.

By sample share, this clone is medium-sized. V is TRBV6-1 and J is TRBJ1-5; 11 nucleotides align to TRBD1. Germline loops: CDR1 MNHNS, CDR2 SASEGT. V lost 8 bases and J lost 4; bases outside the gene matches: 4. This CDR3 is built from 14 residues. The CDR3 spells CASFGQGANQPQHF. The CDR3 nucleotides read TGTGCCAGCTTCGGACAGGGGGCAAATCAGCCCCAGCATTTT.

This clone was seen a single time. In nucleotides, the CDR3 is TGTGCCAGCAGCTTAGGGGTGGCTAGCACAGATACGCAGTATTTT. It yields the protein CASSLGVASTDTQYF. This chain connects TRBV11-1 to TRBJ2-3; D is undetermined. Per germline, CDR1 SGHAT and CDR2 FQDESV (reference sequence). The V end was cut by 1 base, the J end by 0 bases, with 8 bases between. This CDR3 spans 15 amino acids.

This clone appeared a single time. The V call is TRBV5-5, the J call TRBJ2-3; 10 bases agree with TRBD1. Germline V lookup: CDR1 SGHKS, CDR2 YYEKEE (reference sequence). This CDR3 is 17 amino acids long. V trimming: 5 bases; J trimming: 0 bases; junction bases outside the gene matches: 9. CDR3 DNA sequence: TGTGCCAGCAGGTATACCGGGACAGGGGCTAGCACAGATACGCAGTATTTT. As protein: CASRYTGTGASTDTQYF.

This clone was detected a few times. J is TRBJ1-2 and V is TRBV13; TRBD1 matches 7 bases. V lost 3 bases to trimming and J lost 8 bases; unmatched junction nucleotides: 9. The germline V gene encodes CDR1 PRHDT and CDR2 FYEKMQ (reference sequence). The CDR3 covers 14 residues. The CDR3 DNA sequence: TGTGCCAGCAGCTTTTTCGACAGGGAAGACGGCTACACCTTC. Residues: CASSFFDREDGYTF.